The sequence of this TCR beta chain was determined in a study of T cells after yellow fever vaccination. Whole-study findings and limits: Contamination of FACS-sorted repertoires by abundant clonotypes from the bulk population could occur.

The sample holds many counts of this clonotype. The antigen remains unidentified. TCRdb re-called the 5' RACE reads through MiXCR, storing one row per CDR3 protein. The sample consists of some 300,000 distinct CDR3 sequences, approximately 8% of them appearing once. This receptor was taken from a man aged 18 to 30 who received the YFV17D yellow fever vaccine. Specimen: CD4+ T cells sorted from PBMCs, collected 5 days after the yellow fever booster vaccination.

CDR3: CASSRWTGGYNEQYF. The DNA for the CDR3 is TGTGCCAGCAGCCGCTGGACAGGGGGCTACAACGAGCAGTACTTC. The chain is built from TRBV25-1 and TRBJ2-7; 11 bases are a match to TRBD1. The CDR3 is 15 residues long. After removal of 6 bases from V and 5 bases from J, the junction contained 9 bases not matched to a gene. Germline V gene data show CDR1 as MGHDK and CDR2 as SYGVNS.